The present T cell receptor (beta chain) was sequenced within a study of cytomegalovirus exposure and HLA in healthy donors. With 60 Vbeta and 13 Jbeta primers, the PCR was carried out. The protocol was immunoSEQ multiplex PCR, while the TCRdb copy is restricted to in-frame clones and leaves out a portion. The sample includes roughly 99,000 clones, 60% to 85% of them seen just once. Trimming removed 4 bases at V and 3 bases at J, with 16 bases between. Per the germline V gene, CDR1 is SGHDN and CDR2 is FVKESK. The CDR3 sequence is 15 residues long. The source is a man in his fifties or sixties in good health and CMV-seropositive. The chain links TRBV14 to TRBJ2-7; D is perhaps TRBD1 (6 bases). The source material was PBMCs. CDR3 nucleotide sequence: TGTGCCAGCAGCCCGAGACAGGAAAGGATCTACGAGCAGTACTTC. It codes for CASSPRQERIYEQYF.